Listed below are T cell receptor beta chains from one sample, sequenced in a study of T cell responses to AZD1222 COVID-19 vaccine. Sequencing was performed with immunoSEQ multiplex PCR; in TCRdb, only in-frame clones are kept and a portion is missing. The sample records 130,000 or so clones, roughly 90% being singletons. This sample comprised peripheral blood, obtained on day 0 of MenACWY control vaccination. These receptor sequences come from an adult in good health. The CDR3 runs from the conserved cysteine through the conserved F or W. D genes are given only for firm matches. Clone size, where shown, is once, few, many, or a class for clones that have expanded.

.	TRBD1	TRBV18	TRBJ2-7	CASSLIDRVHEQYF	TGTGCCAGCTCACTCATCGACAGGGTCCACGAGCAGTACTTC
.	TRBD2	TRBV30	TRBJ2-1	CAWSVTGGPGEQFF	TGTGCCTGGAGTGTAACGGGAGGGCCGGGTGAGCAGTTCTTC
.	.	TRBV7-2	TRBJ1-4	CASSLGTGSEKLFF	TGTGCCAGCAGCTTAGGCACAGGCAGTGAAAAACTGTTTTTT
.	.	TRBV21-1	TRBJ1-2	CASSKDQGNYGYTF	TGTGCCAGCAGCAAAGATCAGGGAAACTATGGCTACACCTTC
.	TRBD2	TRBV9	TRBJ2-1	CASSVVPSGRDEQFF	TGTGCCAGCAGCGTAGTCCCTAGCGGGAGGGATGAGCAGTTCTTC
.	.	TRBV6-2/TRBV6-3	TRBJ1-5	CASSSGSYNQPQHF	TGTGCCAGCAGTTCGGGCAGCTACAATCAGCCCCAGCATTTT
medium-sized	.	TRBV6-1	TRBJ1-2	CASSPQTRGGYGYTF	TGTGCCAGCAGTCCCCAGACGCGGGGTGGCTATGGCTACACCTTC
.	.	TRBV30	TRBJ2-2	CAWSRVSTGELFF	TGTGCCTGGAGCAGGGTGAGCACCGGGGAGCTGTTTTTT
.	.	TRBV14	TRBJ1-1	CASSVQGNTEAFF	TGTGCCAGCAGCGTACAAGGGAACACTGAAGCTTTCTTT
.	.	TRBV12-3/TRBV12-4	TRBJ2-7	CATGGGKGYEQYF	TGTGCCACGGGCGGAGGGAAAGGCTACGAGCAGTACTTC
.	.	TRBV9	TRBJ2-3	CASSPQITDTQYF	TGTGCCAGCAGCCCACAAATAACAGATACGCAGTATTTT
once	.	TRBV29-1	TRBJ2-7	CSVVFTTSHEQYF	TGCAGCGTTGTTTTCACCACATCCCACGAGCAGTACTTC
.	.	TRBV5-8	TRBJ2-7	CASSLLGGTYEQYF	TGTGCCAGCAGCTTGTTGGGGGGAACCTACGAGCAGTACTTC
.	.	TRBV21-1	TRBJ2-7	CASLFTYEQYF	TGTGCCAGCCTATTTACCTACGAGCAGTACTTC
.	.	TRBV4-1	TRBJ1-1	CASSQDLVGHPNTEAFF	TGCGCCAGCAGCCAAGATCTAGTAGGACACCCGAACACTGAAGCTTTCTTT
once	TRBD2	TRBV4-2	TRBJ2-1	CASSQTSGPYNEQFF	TGTGCCAGCAGCCAGACTAGCGGGCCTTACAATGAGCAGTTCTTC
.	.	TRBV11-3	TRBJ2-7	CASSLVGTKDHEQYF	TGTGCCAGCAGCTTAGTTGGGACAAAGGACCACGAGCAGTACTTC
.	TRBD1	TRBV27	TRBJ1-2	CASTGGQGNGYTF	TGTGCCAGCACGGGGGGACAGGGGAATGGCTACACCTTC
.	TRBD1	TRBV7-9	TRBJ2-7	CASSFTGGSYEQYF	TGTGCCAGCAGCTTTACAGGGGGCTCCTACGAGCAGTACTTC
.	TRBD1	TRBV6-5	TRBJ1-2	CASRGQATNYGYTF	TGTGCCAGCAGGGGACAGGCGACTAACTATGGCTACACCTTC
few	.	TRBV6-5	TRBJ1-1	CASRTTENTEAFF	TGTGCCAGCAGGACAACAGAGAACACTGAAGCTTTCTTT
.	.	TRBV5-1	TRBJ2-5	CASSFGQNQETQYF	TGCGCCAGCAGCTTCGGCCAGAACCAAGAGACCCAGTACTTC
.	.	TRBV12-3/TRBV12-4	TRBJ1-1	CASSLMGEAFF	TGTGCCAGCAGTTTGATGGGCGAGGCTTTCTTT
.	.	TRBV5-4	TRBJ1-5	CASSPGPAGEPQHF	TGTGCCAGCAGCCCGGGACCGGCGGGGGAGCCCCAGCATTTT
once	.	TRBV5-1	TRBJ2-1	CASSSRGDNEQFF	TGCGCCAGCAGCTCTAGAGGAGACAATGAGCAGTTCTTC
.	.	TRBV27	TRBJ2-2	CASSLIPGGAYTGELFF	TGTGCCAGCAGTTTAATTCCTGGGGGGGCCTACACCGGGGAGCTGTTTTTT
once	TRBD2	TRBV5-4	TRBJ2-7	CASSQTGLADYEQYF	TGTGCCAGCAGCCAAACGGGACTAGCGGACTACGAGCAGTACTTC
.	TRBD2	TRBV7-9	TRBJ2-5	CASSGTSGGQTQYF	TGTGCCAGCAGCGGGACTAGCGGGGGCCAGACCCAGTACTTC
.	.	TRBV7-9	TRBJ1-2	CASSSDGRNGYTF	TGTGCCAGCAGCTCCGACGGGAGGAATGGCTACACCTTC
.	.	TRBV11-3	TRBJ2-1	CASSATVSRYDEQFF	TGTGCCAGCAGCGCCACAGTTTCGAGGTACGATGAGCAGTTCTTC
.	.	TRBV30	TRBJ1-4	CAWGGRGAGEKLFF	TGTGCCTGGGGGGGGAGAGGGGCCGGTGAAAAACTGTTTTTT
.	TRBD2	TRBV30	TRBJ2-3	CAWRRLAGGTDTQYF	TGTGCCTGGAGACGACTAGCGGGGGGGACAGATACGCAGTATTTT
once	TRBD2	TRBV5-1	TRBJ2-3	CASSPRGTSGSWDTQYF	TGCGCCAGCAGCCCACGCGGGACTAGCGGGAGTTGGGATACGCAGTATTTT
.	.	TRBV6-6	TRBJ2-4	CASSGSGTAKNIQYF	TGTGCCAGCAGTGGATCGGGGACAGCCAAAAACATTCAGTACTTC
.	TRBD2	TRBV7-2	TRBJ2-1	CASSLAGTNYNEQFF	TGTGCCAGCAGCTTAGCCGGGACTAATTACAATGAGCAGTTCTTC
.	.	TRBV18	TRBJ2-7	CASSTAGLLREQYF	TGTGCCAGCTCTACGGCGGGACTTCTTAGGGAGCAGTACTTC
.	.	TRBV14	TRBJ1-1	CASSRAGSEAFF	TGTGCCAGCAGCCGCGCGGGGTCTGAAGCTTTCTTT
.	TRBD1	TRBV25-1	TRBJ2-3	CASSVTGGSTDTQYF	TGTGCCAGCAGTGTAACAGGGGGCAGCACAGATACGCAGTATTTT
.	.	TRBV5-1	TRBJ2-5	CASSLFPGEETQYF	TGCGCCAGCAGCTTGTTCCCGGGGGAGGAGACCCAGTACTTC
many	TRBD1	TRBV6-2/TRBV6-3	TRBJ1-4	CASSVGTANEKLFF	TGTGCCAGCAGTGTCGGGACAGCTAATGAAAAACTGTTTTTT
.	.	TRBV18	TRBJ1-1	CASSPTDALAFF	TGTGCCAGCTCACCGACTGACGCTCTGGCTTTCTTT